The sequence of this TCR beta chain was determined in a study of T cell changes during pregnancy in multiple sclerosis. Produced via immunoSEQ multiplex PCR; TCRdb's table is partial and in-frame only. The sample lists 40,000 to 45,000 clones, approximately 92% occurring once. In germline, CDR1 is SGHDT, CDR2 YYEEEE. The germline V and J ends were trimmed by 6 bases and 2 bases, with 20 bases remaining between them. The CDR3 length is 16 residues. Material: peripheral blood. The gene calls are TRBV5-6 and TRBJ1-1; D not certain. This TCR was sampled from a female donor with multiple sclerosis, enrolled in a pregnancy study. The CDR3 sequence: CASTRLSLRDNTEAFF. The CDR3, as DNA: TGTGCCAGCACCCGGTTATCCTTGAGGGATAACACTGAAGCTTTCTTT.